This is a list of T cell receptor beta chains from one sample in a study of metastatic and nonmetastatic thyroid tumors. Using MiXCR, TCRdb re-called clones from the PCR reads. The sample lists around 45,000 clones; 3.2% were seen once. Specimen: blood. These receptors were collected from a female donor with papillary thyroid cancer or a benign thyroid nodule (not recorded which). Some clones in this sample may be carry-over from other donors' samples. Each CDR3 is given with its conserved first and last residue. The D gene is left open where the match is weak. Not every row has a clone size; where given, it reads once, few, many or a size class.

J gene: TRBJ2-5
D gene: TRBD2
V gene: TRBV11-2
clone size: many
CDR3 protein: CASSRTSGRQETQYF
CDR3 DNA: TGTGCCAGCAGCAGGACTAGCGGGAGGCAAGAGACCCAGTACTTC

J gene: TRBJ1-2
D gene: TRBD1
V gene: TRBV28
clone size: many
CDR3 protein: CASSSRAQGARTNYGYTF
CDR3 DNA: TGTGCCAGCAGTTCACGGGCACAGGGGGCCAGGACTAACTATGGCTACACCTTC

J gene: TRBJ2-1
D gene: TRBD2
V gene: TRBV9
clone size: many
CDR3 protein: CASSVATSSGYNEQFF
CDR3 DNA: TGTGCCAGCAGCGTAGCTACTTCTAGCGGGTACAATGAGCAGTTCTTC

J gene: TRBJ2-5
D gene: NA
V gene: TRBV4-2
clone size: medium-sized
CDR3 protein: CASSQGVGGQETQYF
CDR3 DNA: TGTGCCAGCAGCCAGGGGGTAGGGGGACAAGAGACCCAGTACTTC

J gene: TRBJ2-7
D gene: NA
V gene: TRBV6-2/TRBV6-3
clone size: few
CDR3 protein: CASSLGRGAGAAYEQYF
CDR3 DNA: TGTGCCAGCAGTCTCGGGAGAGGGGCAGGGGCAGCCTACGAGCAGTACTTC

J gene: TRBJ2-7
D gene: TRBD2
V gene: TRBV19
clone size: NA
CDR3 protein: CASSRGLAGGGTYEQYF
CDR3 DNA: TGTGCCAGTAGTAGGGGACTAGCGGGAGGTGGGACTTACGAGCAGTACTTC

J gene: TRBJ2-2
D gene: NA
V gene: TRBV12-3/TRBV12-4
clone size: few
CDR3 protein: CASSLALRGAGELFF
CDR3 DNA: TGTGCCAGCAGTTTAGCGCTAAGGGGGGCCGGGGAGCTGTTTTTT

J gene: TRBJ1-2
D gene: NA
V gene: TRBV12-3/TRBV12-4
clone size: medium-sized
CDR3 protein: CASTRVGDYGYTF
CDR3 DNA: TGTGCCAGCACCCGCGTAGGGGACTATGGCTACACCTTC

J gene: TRBJ2-1
D gene: TRBD2
V gene: TRBV9
clone size: many
CDR3 protein: CASSVEPSGRYNEQFF
CDR3 DNA: TGTGCCAGCAGCGTAGAACCTAGCGGGAGGTACAATGAGCAGTTCTTC

J gene: TRBJ2-2
D gene: NA
V gene: TRBV6-1
clone size: medium-sized
CDR3 protein: CASSENGGMGGELFF
CDR3 DNA: TGTGCCAGCAGTGAAAATGGAGGGATGGGCGGGGAGCTGTTTTTT

J gene: TRBJ2-7
D gene: NA
V gene: TRBV19
clone size: many
CDR3 protein: CASSIRTGYEQYF
CDR3 DNA: TGTGCCAGTAGTATTAGGACTGGCTACGAGCAGTACTTC

J gene: TRBJ2-3
D gene: TRBD1
V gene: TRBV7-9
clone size: NA
CDR3 protein: CASSHRDRVTDTQYF
CDR3 DNA: TGTGCCAGCAGCCACCGGGACAGGGTCACAGATACGCAGTATTTT

J gene: TRBJ2-7
D gene: NA
V gene: TRBV28
clone size: many
CDR3 protein: CASSPTHGWSYEQYF
CDR3 DNA: TGTGCCAGCTCCCCAACTCACGGCTGGTCCTACGAGCAGTACTTC

J gene: TRBJ1-2
D gene: NA
V gene: TRBV5-1
clone size: many
CDR3 protein: CASSLEGVRGYTF
CDR3 DNA: TGCGCCAGCAGCTTGGAGGGGGTACGGGGCTACACCTTC

J gene: TRBJ2-1
D gene: NA
V gene: TRBV11-3
clone size: few
CDR3 protein: CASSFEGGDEQFF
CDR3 DNA: TGTGCCAGCAGCTTCGAAGGTGGAGATGAGCAGTTCTTC

J gene: TRBJ2-3
D gene: NA
V gene: TRBV20-1
clone size: many
CDR3 protein: CSAEGMQGNGIVAADTQYF
CDR3 DNA: TGCAGTGCTGAGGGAATGCAGGGGAATGGGATTGTTGCCGCAGATACGCAGTATTTT

J gene: TRBJ2-1
D gene: TRBD2
V gene: TRBV7-6
clone size: many
CDR3 protein: CASSPGTSGYNEQFF
CDR3 DNA: TGTGCCAGCAGCCCCGGGACTAGCGGTTACAATGAGCAGTTCTTC

J gene: TRBJ1-1
D gene: NA
V gene: TRBV12-3/TRBV12-4
clone size: NA
CDR3 protein: CASTQRRMNTEAFF
CDR3 DNA: TGTGCCAGCACCCAGAGACGGATGAACACTGAAGCTTTCTTT

J gene: TRBJ2-2
D gene: TRBD2
V gene: TRBV4-1
clone size: many
CDR3 protein: CASSPRIAGVQNTGELFF
CDR3 DNA: TGCGCCAGCAGCCCCCGGATAGCGGGAGTCCAAAACACCGGGGAGCTGTTTTTT

J gene: TRBJ2-1
D gene: NA
V gene: TRBV11-3
clone size: few
CDR3 protein: CASRRGSVPSNEQFF
CDR3 DNA: TGTGCCAGCAGAAGGGGTAGCGTTCCCAGCAATGAGCAGTTCTTC

J gene: TRBJ2-5
D gene: NA
V gene: TRBV3-1
clone size: many
CDR3 protein: CASSPYPPETQYF
CDR3 DNA: TGTGCCAGCAGCCCCTACCCCCCGGAGACCCAGTACTTC

J gene: TRBJ2-5
D gene: TRBD2
V gene: TRBV28
clone size: few
CDR3 protein: CASSTPGAGGETQYF
CDR3 DNA: TGTGCCAGCAGTACCCCAGGAGCGGGGGGAGAGACCCAGTACTTC

J gene: TRBJ2-2
D gene: TRBD1
V gene: TRBV20-1
clone size: many
CDR3 protein: CSARETGDTGELFF
CDR3 DNA: TGCAGTGCGAGGGAGACAGGGGACACCGGGGAGCTGTTTTTT

J gene: TRBJ1-2
D gene: TRBD1
V gene: TRBV5-1
clone size: few
CDR3 protein: CASSRGQGANYGYTF
CDR3 DNA: TGCGCCAGCAGCCGGGGACAGGGGGCCAACTATGGCTACACCTTC

J gene: TRBJ1-1
D gene: NA
V gene: TRBV4-1
clone size: many
CDR3 protein: CASPPMTANTEAFF
CDR3 DNA: TGCGCCAGCCCGCCAATGACAGCAAACACTGAAGCTTTCTTT

J gene: TRBJ1-3
D gene: NA
V gene: TRBV5-4
clone size: few
CDR3 protein: CASSLDSSGNTIYF
CDR3 DNA: TGTGCCAGCAGCTTGGATTCCTCTGGAAACACCATATATTTT

J gene: TRBJ2-4
D gene: NA
V gene: TRBV27
clone size: many
CDR3 protein: CASSQWGAGKNIQYF
CDR3 DNA: TGTGCCAGCAGCCAATGGGGGGCCGGAAAAAACATTCAGTACTTC

J gene: TRBJ2-2
D gene: NA
V gene: TRBV5-5
clone size: many
CDR3 protein: CASSIGRGSWTGELFF
CDR3 DNA: TGTGCCAGCAGCATCGGCAGGGGAAGTTGGACCGGGGAGCTGTTTTTT

J gene: TRBJ2-7
D gene: TRBD2
V gene: TRBV29-1
clone size: NA
CDR3 protein: CSVVPSGYYEQYF
CDR3 DNA: TGCAGCGTTGTACCTAGCGGATACTACGAGCAGTACTTC

J gene: TRBJ2-2
D gene: NA
V gene: TRBV19
clone size: NA
CDR3 protein: CASSIVGRVRPGELFF
CDR3 DNA: TGTGCCAGTAGTATAGTTGGCAGGGTGCGCCCCGGGGAGCTGTTTTTC

J gene: TRBJ2-1
D gene: NA
V gene: TRBV11-3
clone size: many
CDR3 protein: CASSLVPPPGEQFF
CDR3 DNA: TGTGCCAGCAGCTTAGTTCCGCCGCCCGGTGAGCAGTTCTTC

J gene: TRBJ1-1
D gene: NA
V gene: TRBV28
clone size: few
CDR3 protein: CASSSYRDPMVGTEAFF
CDR3 DNA: TGTGCCAGCAGTTCCTACCGGGACCCCATGGTCGGTACTGAAGCTTTCTTT

J gene: TRBJ2-7
D gene: TRBD1
V gene: TRBV9
clone size: many
CDR3 protein: CASSPYSGTGLSYEQYF
CDR3 DNA: TGTGCCAGCAGCCCCTACTCCGGGACAGGGCTCTCCTACGAGCAGTACTTC

J gene: TRBJ2-7
D gene: TRBD1
V gene: TRBV12-3/TRBV12-4
clone size: few
CDR3 protein: CASSLAPGTEYF
CDR3 DNA: TGTGCCAGCAGTTTAGCCCCCGGGACAGAGTACTTC

J gene: TRBJ1-2
D gene: TRBD1
V gene: TRBV14
clone size: many
CDR3 protein: CASSPPNRGPRGYTF
CDR3 DNA: TGTGCCAGCAGTCCACCTAACAGGGGGCCCAGAGGCTACACCTTC

J gene: TRBJ2-1
D gene: NA
V gene: TRBV7-2
clone size: many
CDR3 protein: CASSPTENEQFF
CDR3 DNA: TGTGCCAGCAGCCCGACAGAGAATGAGCAGTTCTTC

J gene: TRBJ2-1
D gene: NA
V gene: TRBV7-3
clone size: many
CDR3 protein: CASSPTPRNEQFF
CDR3 DNA: TGTGCCAGCAGCCCTACCCCCCGCAATGAGCAGTTCTTC